Presented here are 29 T cell receptor beta chains from one specimen sequenced in a study of a mutant IDH1 vaccine in newly diagnosed glioma (dated by TCRdb to the early 2020s). The antigens of these receptors remain unknown. Sample time point, as interpreted from the label and publication: week 11, during vaccination. Every vaccine dose consisted of 300 ug of a 20-mer mutant IDH1 peptide in Montanide, administered subcutaneously together with topical imiquimod. Library preparation was by the immunoSEQ multiplex PCR assay. TCRdb's version of the immuneACCESS table is confined to in-frame rearrangements and falls short of the full clone set. An unresolved V gene accounts for under half of the shortfall where checked; the remainder is of unknown origin. The sample yields under 150,000 clones; 90% were counted once. Of the sample, 0.6% to 0.7% is held by the ten largest clones. The sequenced sample was PBMCs, obtained from a glioma patient whose treatment included an IDH1 peptide vaccine. The receptors shown here come from a woman aged 45-60 years with glioma.

The rearrangement links TRBV5-1 to TRBJ2-5; no definite D call. CDR1 and CDR2 (germline): SGHRS, YFSETQ. This CDR3 comprises 15 residues. The V and J ends lost 0 bases and 5 bases respectively, with 14 bases between them. The CDR3 DNA reads as TGCGCCAGCAGCTTGGCCCCCGGGTTATGGGAGACCCAGTACTTC. Translated, it gives CASSLAPGLWETQYF.

The V gene is TRBV7-8, the J gene TRBJ2-1; 8 positions match TRBD2. V shed 5 bases and J 6 bases; nucleotides not matched to a gene: 9. This CDR3 region has 15 residues. CDR1 and CDR2 from the germline V gene are SGHVS and FQNEAQ. CDR3 coding DNA: TGTGCCAGCAGCGGGGCGGGGGGCCCTCTCAATGAGCAGTTCTTC. Translated, it gives CASSGAGGPLNEQFF.

The CDR3 nucleotides are TGTGCCAGCAGACTGACGAGGGAAAAACTGTTTTTT. Translated: CASRLTREKLFF. The chain combines TRBV6-6 with TRBJ1-4; D gene uncertain. CDR3 length equals 12 residues. Between the trimmed V and J ends, which lost 6 bases and 8 bases, there was a span of 10 bases. Germline assignment: CDR1 MNHNY and CDR2 SVGAGI (reference sequence).

The chain uses TRBV7-9 and TRBJ1-2; D gene uncertain. Between the trimmed V and J ends, which lost 5 bases and 5 bases, there was a span of 9 bases. The germline CDR1 and CDR2 sequences are SEHNR and FQNEAQ (reference sequence). The CDR3 consists of 12 residues. CDR3 loop: CASSGRSYGYTF. DNA for the CDR3: TGTGCCAGCAGCGGAAGGAGTTATGGCTACACCTTC.

This chain uses TRBV29-1 with TRBJ2-7; TRBD2 agrees at 8 bases. Germline CDR1 SQVTM, CDR2 ANQGSEA. V trimming: 1 base; J trimming: 6 bases; junction bases outside the gene matches: 17. The CDR3 has 17 residues. The CDR3 DNA sequence: TGCAGCGTTGAAGGGGTGGCTAGCGGGCTGTTTGGGGGCGAGCAGTACTTC. Translation gives CSVEGVASGLFGGEQYF.

The sample holds one count of this clone. The genes are TRBV27 and TRBJ2-1; 11 bases align to TRBD2. This CDR3 comprises 17 residues. After removal of 2 bases from V and 3 bases from J, the junction contained 6 bases not matched to a gene. The germline CDR1 and CDR2 sequences are MNHEY and SMNVEV (reference sequence). This CDR3 is CASSLRASGRLYNEQFF. Here the CDR3 DNA reads TGTGCCAGCAGTTTAAGGGCTAGCGGGAGGCTCTACAATGAGCAGTTCTTC.

As concerns this clone: At one end the junction does not follow the germline gene, possibly because of a read error. V and J are TRBV6-5 and TRBJ1-2; 8 bases line up with TRBD1. The CDR3 runs 14 residues. Looked up from germline, CDR1 is MNHEY and CDR2 is SVGAGI. The CDR3 bases are TGTGCCAGCAGTCAAAATACAGGGGGGTATGACTACACCTTC. Protein product: CASSQNTGGYDYTF.

This clone has just a few counts. The chain is built from TRBV6-1 and TRBJ2-5; 8 positions match TRBD1. The CDR3 sequence is 14 residues long. V lost 6 bases to trimming and J lost 3 bases; unmatched junction nucleotides: 6. Germline lookup yields CDR1 MNHNS and CDR2 SASEGT. The CDR3: CASRIGQGKETQYF. The CDR3 region has the DNA TGTGCCAGCAGAATAGGACAGGGCAAAGAGACCCAGTACTTC.

The chain combines TRBV16 with TRBJ2-1; D may correspond to TRBD1 or TRBD2 (5 bases each). The CDR3 length is 15 residues. The V end lost 0 bases, the J end lost 6 bases, and 12 bases lay between the germline ends. Germline V lookup: CDR1 KGHSY, CDR2 FQNENV. The CDR3 spells CASSQSGPFGNEQFF. For the CDR3, the DNA is TGTGCCAGCAGCCAATCGGGACCCTTTGGCAATGAGCAGTTCTTC.

A note on this clone: Relative to the germline gene, one junction end is altered; a read error may explain this. The V and J genes are TRBV7-7 and TRBJ2-1, with D possibly TRBD2 on 6 matching bases. CDR3 length: 13 amino acids. The germline V gene encodes CDR1 SSHAT and CDR2 FNYEAQ (reference sequence). The CDR3 is CASSRDFYNEQFF. The CDR3 nucleotides read TGTGCTAGCAGCCGGGACTTTTACAATGAGCAGTTCTTC.

This sequence joins TRBV5-1 and TRBJ2-7, with 8 bases that match TRBD1. V lost 0 bases, J lost 3 bases, and 5 bases stayed unmatched. The CDR3 runs 15 residues. CDR1 is SGHRS and CDR2 is YFSETQ in the germline V gene. The CDR3 sequence: CASSLAPGQDYEQYF. Here the CDR3 DNA reads TGCGCCAGCAGCTTGGCTCCGGGACAGGACTACGAGCAGTACTTC.

V and J are TRBV7-8 and TRBJ2-2, with 10 bases fitting TRBD2. V dropped 6 bases and J dropped 1; count of bases not matched to a gene: 8. The CDR3 contains 17 residues. Germline V gene sequence: CDR1 SGHVS, CDR2 FQNEAQ. In DNA form, the CDR3 reads TGTGCCAGCAGTCCGAGGAGCGGGAGGGAGAACACCGGGGAGCTGTTTTTT. The encoded protein is CASSPRSGRENTGELFF.

The chain uses TRBV5-1 and TRBJ1-1; perhaps TRBD1 as D (5 bases). The CDR3 contains 14 residues. V lost 0 bases and J lost 4, with 10 bases in between. Germline CDR1 SGHRS, CDR2 YFSETQ. The CDR3 loop reads CASSLAPGRTEAFF. In nucleotides, the CDR3 is TGCGCCAGCAGCTTGGCCCCGGGGCGCACTGAAGCTTTCTTT.

The CDR3 sequence is CASSLDGANTGELFF. DNA for the CDR3: TGCGCCAGCAGCTTGGATGGGGCGAACACCGGGGAGCTGTTTTTT. The chain joins TRBV5-1 to TRBJ2-2, with D hard to call. The germline CDR1 and CDR2 sequences are SGHRS and YFSETQ. Trimming cost V 0 bases and J 0 bases, with 6 bases left between them. The CDR3 is 15 residues long.

The chain links TRBV30 to TRBJ2-1; D is uncertain. V lost 0 bases and J 7 bases, leaving 7 bases between the germline ends. Germline V gene data show CDR1 as GTSNPN and CDR2 as SVGIG (reference sequence). The CDR3 runs 12 residues. This CDR3 reads CAWSVLGNEQFF. CDR3 DNA sequence: TGTGCCTGGAGTGTACTGGGTAATGAGCAGTTCTTC.

The CDR3 bases are TGTGCCACCCTGGGCCCCACAGATACGCAGTATTTT. Its translation: CATLGPTDTQYF. The rearrangement joins TRBV6-1 to TRBJ2-3; D remains unclear. The CDR3 length is 12 residues. Looked up from germline, CDR1 is MNHNS and CDR2 is SASEGT. V dropped 10 bases and J dropped 2 bases, with 10 bases sitting between them.

The CDR3 DNA sequence: TGTGCCAGCAGCCCCTCCCTAGCGGCACACTACAATGAGCAGTTCTTC. Residues: CASSPSLAAHYNEQFF. The V gene is TRBV25-1, the J gene TRBJ2-1; TRBD2 matches 7 bases. Germline V gives CDR1 MGHDK, CDR2 SYGVNS. CDR3 length: 16 residues. Trimming removed 6 bases from V and 3 bases from J; junction bases left unmatched: 11.

This chain joins TRBV5-4 and TRBJ2-1; no definite D call. V was shortened by 0 bases and J by 6 bases, with 4 bases between the two germline ends. The CDR3 is 12 amino acids. Germline V gene lookup returns CDR1 SGHNT and CDR2 YYREEE (reference sequence). The CDR3 region is CASSLGGNEQFF. Here the CDR3 DNA reads TGTGCCAGCAGCTTGGGGGGCAATGAGCAGTTCTTC.

V and J are TRBV27 and TRBJ2-5; the match to TRBD2 covers 11 bases. CDR3 length: 19 amino acids. CDR1 MNHEY and CDR2 SMNVEV come from the germline V gene (reference sequence). The ends lost 0 bases at V and 2 bases at J; junction bases unmatched: 11. The chain's CDR3 is CASSLSSLAGVREQETQYF. The CDR3 nucleotides read TGTGCCAGCAGTTTATCTTCACTAGCGGGAGTAAGGGAACAAGAGACCCAGTACTTC.

CDR3 protein: CASSQDRGPNSGNTIYF. The CDR3 DNA is TGTGCCAGCAGCCAAGATCGAGGGCCGAACTCTGGAAACACCATATATTTT. The chain has TRBV4-2 and TRBJ1-3; D ambiguous. Germline lookup yields CDR1 LGHNA and CDR2 YNFKEQ. Deletions cut 0 bases from V and 0 bases from J, with 12 bases between. This CDR3 has 17 residues.

The chain combines TRBV28 with TRBJ1-5; D might be TRBD1 (5 bases). Germline V gives CDR1 MDHEN, CDR2 SYDVKM. This CDR3 region has 16 residues. Trimming left V 2 bases short and J 1 base short, with 12 bases between. The CDR3 loop reads CASSLQGAGSNQPQHF. CDR3 coding DNA: TGTGCCAGCAGTTTACAAGGGGCCGGGAGCAATCAGCCCCAGCATTTT. The variable domain in full, with the rest retrieved from reference TRBV28 and TRBJ1-5, is DVKVTQSSRYLVKRTGEKVFLECVQDMDHENMFWYRQDPGLGLRLIYFSYDVKMKEKGDIPEGYSVSREKKERFSLILESASTNQTSMYLCASSLQGAGSNQPQHFGDGTRLSIL.

This clone was observed a handful of times. One junction end disagrees with the germline gene, perhaps due to a read error. V is TRBV29-1 and J is TRBJ1-5; D is unresolved. The CDR3 consists of 9 residues. Germline values: CDR1 SQVTM, CDR2 ANQGSEA. Here the CDR3 reads CLVNQPQHF. In nucleotides, the CDR3 is TGTTTGGTGAATCAGCCCCAGCATTTT.

The gene calls are TRBV27 and TRBJ1-1; D might be TRBD1 (5 bases). The CDR3 is 11 amino acids. Germline CDR1 and CDR2: MNHEY and SMNVEV (reference sequence). V lost 5 bases, J lost 11 bases, and 12 bases lay in between. The CDR3 is CASSPMGEAFF. CDR3 coding DNA: TGTGCCAGCAGTCCCATGGGGGAGGCTTTCTTT.

The chain couples TRBV27 to TRBJ2-1, with D perhaps matching TRBD2 (6 bases). Germline lookup yields CDR1 MNHEY and CDR2 SMNVEV (reference sequence). Trimming removed 3 bases at V and 9 bases at J, with 18 bases between. The CDR3 sequence is 15 residues long. CDR3 protein: CASSFRRTPEGEQFF. The CDR3 bases are TGTGCCAGCAGTTTTCGTAGGACTCCGGAGGGTGAGCAGTTCTTC.

In this sample, this clone turned up once. The V gene is TRBV28, the J gene TRBJ2-7, with TRBD2 identical over 7 bases. The CDR3 length is 16 residues. CDR1 and CDR2 (germline): MDHEN, SYDVKM. With V trimmed by 6 bases and J by 0 bases, 11 bases remained unmatched. CDR3 amino acids: CASSPRGEPSSYEQYF. The CDR3 region has the DNA TGTGCCAGCAGCCCCCGGGGGGAGCCGAGCTCCTACGAGCAGTACTTC.

The chain combines TRBV28 with TRBJ2-2; 7 bases align to TRBD1. This CDR3 is 16 amino acids long. Trimming cost V 2 bases and J 3 bases; bases outside gene matches: 6. The V gene's germline CDR1 is MDHEN and CDR2 SYDVKM. The CDR3 DNA reads TGTGCCAGCAGTTTACCCCGGGACAGTTACACCGGGGAGCTGTTTTTT. This encodes CASSLPRDSYTGELFF. Based on the CDR3 plus reference TRBV28 and TRBJ2-2, the full variable domain is DVKVTQSSRYLVKRTGEKVFLECVQDMDHENMFWYRQDPGLGLRLIYFSYDVKMKEKGDIPEGYSVSREKKERFSLILESASTNQTSMYLCASSLPRDSYTGELFFGEGSRLTVL.

J is TRBJ1-2 and V is TRBV9; TRBD1 agrees at 8 bases. This CDR3 region has 16 residues. Germline V CDR1 and CDR2: SGDLS, YYNGEE. V gave up 3 bases and J gave up 1 base; unmatched junction bases: 8. CDR3 protein: CASSGAGTGGNYGYTF. CDR3 sequence (DNA): TGTGCCAGCAGCGGGGCCGGAACAGGGGGTAACTATGGCTACACCTTC.

This rearrangement joins TRBV21-1 to TRBJ2-2; TRBD1, the table's D call, was not compared with the DNA. TRBV21-1 is deemed a pseudogene. The CDR3 has 16 residues. CDR3 loop: CASSYKQGPNTGELFF. As DNA, the CDR3 is TGTGCCAGCAGCTATAAACAGGGCCCGAACACCGGGGAGCTGTTTTTT.

The chain couples TRBV14 to TRBJ2-7, with TRBD1 matching over 10 bases. Losses at the gene ends were 5 bases for V and 1 base for J; bases not matched to a gene: 8. From germline, CDR1 is SGHDN and CDR2 FVKESK. The CDR3 loop spans 16 amino acids. In nucleotides, the CDR3 is TGTGCCAGCAGCTCCCCCCGGACAGGGGGTTCCTACGAGCAGTACTTC. Amino acids: CASSSPRTGGSYEQYF.